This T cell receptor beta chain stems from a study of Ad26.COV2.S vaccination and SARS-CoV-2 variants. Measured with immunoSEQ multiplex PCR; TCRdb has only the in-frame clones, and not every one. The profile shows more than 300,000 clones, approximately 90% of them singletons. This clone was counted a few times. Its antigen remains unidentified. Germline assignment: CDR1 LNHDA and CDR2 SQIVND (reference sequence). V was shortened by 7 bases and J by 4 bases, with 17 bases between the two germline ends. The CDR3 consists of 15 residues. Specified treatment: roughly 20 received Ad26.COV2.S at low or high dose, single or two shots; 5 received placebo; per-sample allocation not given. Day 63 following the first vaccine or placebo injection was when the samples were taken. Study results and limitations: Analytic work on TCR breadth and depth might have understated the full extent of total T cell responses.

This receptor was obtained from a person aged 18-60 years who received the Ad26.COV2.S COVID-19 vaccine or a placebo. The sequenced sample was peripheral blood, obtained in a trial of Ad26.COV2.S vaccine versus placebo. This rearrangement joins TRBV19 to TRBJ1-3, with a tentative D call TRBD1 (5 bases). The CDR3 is CASISRQTGGNTIYF. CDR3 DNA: TGTGCCAGTATCTCCCGACAGACCGGCGGAAACACCATATATTTT.